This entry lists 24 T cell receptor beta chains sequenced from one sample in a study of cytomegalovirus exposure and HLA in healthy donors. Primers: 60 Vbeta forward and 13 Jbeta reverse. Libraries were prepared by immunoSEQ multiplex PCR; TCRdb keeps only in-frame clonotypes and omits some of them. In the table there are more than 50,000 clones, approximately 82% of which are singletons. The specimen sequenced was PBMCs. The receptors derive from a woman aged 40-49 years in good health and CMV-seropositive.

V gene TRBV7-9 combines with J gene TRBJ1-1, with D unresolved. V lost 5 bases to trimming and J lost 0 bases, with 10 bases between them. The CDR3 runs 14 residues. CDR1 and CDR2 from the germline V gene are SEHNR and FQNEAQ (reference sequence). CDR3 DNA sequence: TGTGCCAGCAGCAGCAGAGACATGAACACTGAAGCTTTCTTT. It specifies CASSSRDMNTEAFF.

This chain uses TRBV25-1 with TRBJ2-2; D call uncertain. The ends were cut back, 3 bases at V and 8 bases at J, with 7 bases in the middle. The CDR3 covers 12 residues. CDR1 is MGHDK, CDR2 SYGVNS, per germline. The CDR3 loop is CASSDVQGELFF. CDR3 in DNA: TGTGCCAGCAGTGATGTCCAGGGGGAGCTGTTTTTT.

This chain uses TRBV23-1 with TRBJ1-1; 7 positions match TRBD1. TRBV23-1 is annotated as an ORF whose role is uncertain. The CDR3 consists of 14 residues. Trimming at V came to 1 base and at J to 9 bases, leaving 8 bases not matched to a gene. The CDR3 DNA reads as TGCGCCAGCAGTCAATTTAGGGACAGAATCCAAGCTTTCTTT. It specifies CASSQFRDRIQAFF.

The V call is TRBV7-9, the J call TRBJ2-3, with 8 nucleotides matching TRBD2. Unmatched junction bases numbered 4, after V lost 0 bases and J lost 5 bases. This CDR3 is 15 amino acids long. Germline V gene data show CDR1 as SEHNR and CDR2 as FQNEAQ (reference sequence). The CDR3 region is CASSLARGDGDTQYF. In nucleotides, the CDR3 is TGTGCCAGCAGCTTAGCGCGGGGGGACGGAGATACGCAGTATTTT.

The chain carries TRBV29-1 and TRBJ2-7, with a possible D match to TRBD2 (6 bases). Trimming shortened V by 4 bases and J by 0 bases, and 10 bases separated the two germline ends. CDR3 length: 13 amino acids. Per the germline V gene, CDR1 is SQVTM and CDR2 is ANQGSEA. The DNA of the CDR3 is TGCAGCGTTGGCGCGGGGAGCTCCTACGAGCAGTACTTC. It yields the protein CSVGAGSSYEQYF.

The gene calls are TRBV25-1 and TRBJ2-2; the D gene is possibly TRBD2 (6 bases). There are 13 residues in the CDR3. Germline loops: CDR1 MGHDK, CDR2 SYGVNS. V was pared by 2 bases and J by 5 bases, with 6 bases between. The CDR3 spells CASSERGTGELFF. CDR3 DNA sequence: TGTGCCAGCAGTGAACGGGGGACCGGGGAGCTGTTTTTT.

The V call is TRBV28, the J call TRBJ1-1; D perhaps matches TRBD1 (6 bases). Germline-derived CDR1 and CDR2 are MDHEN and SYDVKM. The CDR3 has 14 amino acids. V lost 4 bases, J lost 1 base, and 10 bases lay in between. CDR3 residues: CASSSPTGNTEAFF. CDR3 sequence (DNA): TGTGCCAGCAGTTCACCGACAGGGAACACTGAAGCTTTCTTT.

CDR3 protein: CASVGGTNEKLFF. CDR3 nucleotide sequence: TGTGCCAGCGTCGGGGGAACTAATGAAAAACTGTTTTTT. The gene calls are TRBV28 and TRBJ1-4; D is possibly TRBD1 (5 bases). Trimming took 8 bases from V and 1 from J, leaving 8 bases between them. Germline V gene lookup returns CDR1 MDHEN and CDR2 SYDVKM. This CDR3 contains 13 residues.

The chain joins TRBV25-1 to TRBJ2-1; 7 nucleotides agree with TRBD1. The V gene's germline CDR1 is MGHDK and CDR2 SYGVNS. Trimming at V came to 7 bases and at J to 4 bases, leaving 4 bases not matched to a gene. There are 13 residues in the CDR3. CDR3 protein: CASTDRAYNEQFF. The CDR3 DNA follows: TGTGCCAGCACAGACAGGGCTTACAATGAGCAGTTCTTC.

The CDR3 loop reads CASSLEGVGIGRAEAFF. CDR3 DNA sequence: TGCGCCAGCAGCTTGGAAGGGGTTGGGATCGGCCGGGCTGAAGCTTTCTTT. This sequence joins TRBV5-1 and TRBJ1-1, with TRBD1 as a possible D gene (5 bases). The CDR3 contains 17 residues. The germline V gene encodes CDR1 SGHRS and CDR2 YFSETQ. Trimming stripped 0 bases from V and 6 bases from J, with 21 bases between.

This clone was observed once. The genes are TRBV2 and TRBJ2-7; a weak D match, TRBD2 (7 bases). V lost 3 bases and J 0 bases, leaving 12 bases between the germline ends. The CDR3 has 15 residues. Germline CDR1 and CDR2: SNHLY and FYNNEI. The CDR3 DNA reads TGTGCCAGCAGTGATAGGGGGGGTAGCTCCTACGAGCAGTACTTC. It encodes CASSDRGGSSYEQYF.

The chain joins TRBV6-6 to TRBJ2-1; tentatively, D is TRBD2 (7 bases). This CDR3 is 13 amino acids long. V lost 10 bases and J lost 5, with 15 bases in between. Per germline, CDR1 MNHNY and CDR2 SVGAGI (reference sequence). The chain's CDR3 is CATKGGVHNEQFF. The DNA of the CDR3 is TGTGCCACAAAAGGGGGGGTCCACAATGAGCAGTTCTTC.

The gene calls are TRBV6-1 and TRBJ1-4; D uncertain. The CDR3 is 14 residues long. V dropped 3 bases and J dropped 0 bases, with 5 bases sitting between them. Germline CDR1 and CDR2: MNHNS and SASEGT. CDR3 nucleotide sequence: TGTGCCAGCAGTGATTTAGCAACTAATGAAAAACTGTTTTTT. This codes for CASSDLATNEKLFF.

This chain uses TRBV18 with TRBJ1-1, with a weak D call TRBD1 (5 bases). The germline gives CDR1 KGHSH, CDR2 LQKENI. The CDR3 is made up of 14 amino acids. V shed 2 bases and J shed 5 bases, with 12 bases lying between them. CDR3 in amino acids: CASSPVQGGTEAFF. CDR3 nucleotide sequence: TGTGCCAGCTCACCAGTTCAGGGAGGGACTGAAGCTTTCTTT.

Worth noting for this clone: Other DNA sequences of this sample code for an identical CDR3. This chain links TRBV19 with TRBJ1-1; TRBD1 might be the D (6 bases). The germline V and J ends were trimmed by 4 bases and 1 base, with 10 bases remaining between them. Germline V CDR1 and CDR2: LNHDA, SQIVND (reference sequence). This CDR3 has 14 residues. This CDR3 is CASSNGQRNTEAFF. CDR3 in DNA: TGTGCCAGTAGTAACGGACAGCGGAACACTGAAGCTTTCTTT. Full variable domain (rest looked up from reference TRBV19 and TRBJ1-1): DGGITQSPKYLFRKEGQNVTLSCEQNLNHDAMYWYRQDPGQGLRLIYYSQIVNDFQKGDIAEGYSVSREKKESFPLTVTSAQKNPTAFYLCASSNGQRNTEAFFGQGTRLTVV.

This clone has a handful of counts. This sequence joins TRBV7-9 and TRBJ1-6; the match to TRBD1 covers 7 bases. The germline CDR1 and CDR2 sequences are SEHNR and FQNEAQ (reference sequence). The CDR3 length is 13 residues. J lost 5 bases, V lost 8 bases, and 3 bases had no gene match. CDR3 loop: CASRQGHNSPLHF. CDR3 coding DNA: TGTGCCAGCCGACAGGGTCATAATTCACCCCTCCACTTT.

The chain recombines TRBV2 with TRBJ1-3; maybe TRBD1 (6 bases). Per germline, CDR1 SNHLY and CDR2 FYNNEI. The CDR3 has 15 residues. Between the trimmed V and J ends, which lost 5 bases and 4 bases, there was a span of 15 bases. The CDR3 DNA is TGTGCCAGCAGTACCGACAGGTCGTGGGGAAACACCATATATTTT. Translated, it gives CASSTDRSWGNTIYF.

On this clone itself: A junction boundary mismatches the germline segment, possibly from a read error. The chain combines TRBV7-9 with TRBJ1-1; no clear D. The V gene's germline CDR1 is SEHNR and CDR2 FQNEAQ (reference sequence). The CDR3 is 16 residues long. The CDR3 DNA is TGTTCCAGCAGCCCGGTGGGGAGAGGCTTGAACACTGAAGCTTTCTTT. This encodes CSSSPVGRGLNTEAFF.

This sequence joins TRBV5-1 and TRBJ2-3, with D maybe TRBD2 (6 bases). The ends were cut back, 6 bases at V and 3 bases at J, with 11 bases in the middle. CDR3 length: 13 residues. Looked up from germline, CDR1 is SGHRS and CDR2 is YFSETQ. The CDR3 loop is CASTMEGTDTQYF. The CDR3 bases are TGCGCCAGCACGATGGAGGGGACAGATACGCAGTATTTT.

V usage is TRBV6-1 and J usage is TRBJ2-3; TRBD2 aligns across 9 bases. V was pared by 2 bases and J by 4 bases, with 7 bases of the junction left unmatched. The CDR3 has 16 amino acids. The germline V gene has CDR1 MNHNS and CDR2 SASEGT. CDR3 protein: CASSERSGGGSDTQYF. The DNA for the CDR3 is TGTGCCAGCAGTGAACGTAGCGGGGGAGGGTCAGATACGCAGTATTTT.

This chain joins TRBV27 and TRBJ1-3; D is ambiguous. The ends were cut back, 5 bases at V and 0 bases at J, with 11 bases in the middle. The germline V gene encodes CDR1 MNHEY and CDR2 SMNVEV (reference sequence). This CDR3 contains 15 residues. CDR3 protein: CASSLRHSSGNTIYF. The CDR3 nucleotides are TGTGCCAGCAGTCTAAGACATAGCTCTGGAAACACCATATATTTT.

In nucleotides, the CDR3 is TGTGCCAGCAGTGGAGACTTAGCCGATGAGCAGTTCTTC. Protein sequence: CASSGDLADEQFF. The genes are TRBV2 and TRBJ2-1; D gene uncertain. Trimming took off 4 bases at V and 8 bases at J, with 12 bases between the two ends. This CDR3 region has 13 residues. The germline gives CDR1 SNHLY, CDR2 FYNNEI.

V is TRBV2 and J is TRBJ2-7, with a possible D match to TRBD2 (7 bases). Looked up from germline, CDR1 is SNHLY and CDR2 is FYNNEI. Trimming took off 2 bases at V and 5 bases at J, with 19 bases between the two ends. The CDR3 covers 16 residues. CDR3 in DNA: TGTGCCAGCAGTGAATGGGTCGGGGGGCATCGGAACGAGCAGTACTTC. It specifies CASSEWVGGHRNEQYF.

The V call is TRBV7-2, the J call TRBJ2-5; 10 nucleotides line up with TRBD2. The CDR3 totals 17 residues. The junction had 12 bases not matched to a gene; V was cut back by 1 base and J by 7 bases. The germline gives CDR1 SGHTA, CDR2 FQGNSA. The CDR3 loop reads CASSLGSPSGGGGTQYF. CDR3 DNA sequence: TGTGCCAGCAGCTTAGGCTCCCCTAGCGGGGGAGGGGGGACCCAGTACTTC.